This TCR beta chain originates from a study of shared clonotypes between healthy human individuals. Study-wide background: Per-donor plates numbered three CD4 naive, three CD4 memory, two CD8 naive and one CD8 memory.

CDR1 is LGHNA and CDR2 is YNFKEQ in the germline V gene. Trimming removed 4 bases from V and 0 bases from J; junction bases left unmatched: 9. The CDR3 spans 17 residues. This table comes from immunoSEQ multiplex PCR, and its TCRdb copy is limited to in-frame clones, with some not included. The data contain 650,000 to 750,000 clones, around 72% of them seen just once; the ten biggest clones take up about 2%. This clonotype was obtained from a woman aged 25 to 39 in good health. V usage is TRBV4-2 and J usage is TRBJ1-5; TRBD1 matches at 7 bases. The sequenced material came from memory CD4+ T cells sorted from blood. Subset defined: CD45RA-negative fraction. The CDR3: CASSLHGTDYSNQPQHF. Here the CDR3 DNA reads TGTGCCAGCAGCCTCCACGGGACAGATTATAGCAATCAGCCCCAGCATTTT.